This T cell receptor (beta chain) derives from a study of T-cell memory formation after mild COVID-19. The CDR3 spans 17 residues. Trimming removed 1 base at V and 2 bases at J, with 14 bases between. The germline V gene encodes CDR1 LGHDT and CDR2 YNNKEL (reference sequence). TCR alpha and TCR beta cDNA libraries carrying sample barcodes and UMIs were produced by 5'RACE using constant-segment primers. Each CDR3 protein is one row after TCRdb ran MiXCR on the 5' RACE reads. The sample comprises 450,000 or so distinct CDR3 sequences, about 23% of which are singletons, and about 12% rests with the top ten.

The chain carries TRBV3-1 and TRBJ2-2; D gene unclear. Input material: PBMCs or a T cell subset sorted from them (not recorded which). The TCR was taken from an adult woman who had mild COVID-19 (a few samples of this study predate the infection). Cell type and time point are not known. CDR3 in DNA: TGTGCCAGCAGCCAAGTATTGGTCGGGCCAAACACCGGGGAGCTGTTTTTT. It is translated as CASSQVLVGPNTGELFF.